This TCR beta chain was sequenced for a study of T cell repertoires in cytomegalovirus infection. For the study at large: CMV infection together with matching HLA type was indicated by public TCR beta signatures.

Points from the study as a whole: HLA-C-restricted CMV-specific TCR beta clonotypes prevailed in the ex vivo response. Summed public TCR beta family frequency identified CMV carriers bearing the relevant HLA.

A note on this clonotype: Its target is not known.

This CDR3 region has 13 residues. In germline, CDR1 is MGHRA, CDR2 YSYEKL. V was trimmed by 3 bases and J by 1 base, leaving 6 bases between them. One entry per CDR3 protein results from TCRdb running MiXCR on the reads. The sample includes hundreds of thousands of distinct CDR3 sequences, 20% to 30% of them seen just once. The chain combines TRBV4-1 with TRBJ2-5; the D is unclear. Sequenced: CD8+ T cells from PBMCs. This clonotype originated in a human donor in good health (CMV status not recorded). Some clones in this sample may be carry-over from other donors' samples. CDR3 residues: CASSHTAQETQYF. The CDR3 nucleotides read TGCGCCAGCAGCCATACAGCCCAAGAGACCCAGTACTTC.